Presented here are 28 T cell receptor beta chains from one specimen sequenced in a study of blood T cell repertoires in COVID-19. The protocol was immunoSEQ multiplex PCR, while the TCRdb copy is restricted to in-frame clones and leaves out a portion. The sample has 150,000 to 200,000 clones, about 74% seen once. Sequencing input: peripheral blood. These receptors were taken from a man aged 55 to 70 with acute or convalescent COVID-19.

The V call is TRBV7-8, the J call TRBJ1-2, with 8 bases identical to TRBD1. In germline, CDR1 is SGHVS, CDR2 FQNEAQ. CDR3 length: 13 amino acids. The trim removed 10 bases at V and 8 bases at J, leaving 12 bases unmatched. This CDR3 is CATYGQGAFGYTF. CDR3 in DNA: TGTGCCACCTACGGGCAGGGGGCCTTCGGCTACACCTTC.

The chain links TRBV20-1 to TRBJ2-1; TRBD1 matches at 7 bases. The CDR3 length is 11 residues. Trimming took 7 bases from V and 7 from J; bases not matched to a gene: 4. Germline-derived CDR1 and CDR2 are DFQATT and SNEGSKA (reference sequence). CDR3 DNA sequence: TGCAGTGGGGACAGCCAAAATGAGCAGTTCTTC. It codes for CSGDSQNEQFF.

The CDR3 nucleotides are TGTGCCAGTAGTATCTCCCCGGTCGAGAACACAGATACGCAGTATTTT. It translates to CASSISPVENTDTQYF. The chain has TRBV19 and TRBJ2-3, with D unclear. Germline V CDR1 and CDR2: LNHDA, SQIVND (reference sequence). CDR3 length equals 16 residues. Trimming removed 3 bases from V and 2 bases from J, with 15 bases in between.

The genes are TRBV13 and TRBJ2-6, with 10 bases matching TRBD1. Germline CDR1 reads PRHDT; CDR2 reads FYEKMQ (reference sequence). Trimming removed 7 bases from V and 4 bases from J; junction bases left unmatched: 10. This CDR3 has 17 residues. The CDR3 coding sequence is TGTGCCAGCAAAATAGACAGGGGGCCGGGAGGGGCCAACGTCCTGACTTTC. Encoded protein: CASKIDRGPGGANVLTF.

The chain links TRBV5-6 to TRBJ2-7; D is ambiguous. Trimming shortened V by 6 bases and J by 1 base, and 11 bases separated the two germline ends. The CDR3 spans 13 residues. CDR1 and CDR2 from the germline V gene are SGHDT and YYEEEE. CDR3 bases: TGTGCCAGCACCGGCGACTCTTCCTACGAGCAGTACTTC. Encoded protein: CASTGDSSYEQYF.

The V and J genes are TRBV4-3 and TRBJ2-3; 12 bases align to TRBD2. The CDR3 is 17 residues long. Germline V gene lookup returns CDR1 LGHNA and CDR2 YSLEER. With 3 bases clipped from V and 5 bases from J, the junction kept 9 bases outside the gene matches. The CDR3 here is CASSQAALAGGLDTQYF. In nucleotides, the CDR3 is TGCGCCAGCAGCCAGGCTGCTCTAGCGGGAGGGCTAGATACGCAGTATTTT.

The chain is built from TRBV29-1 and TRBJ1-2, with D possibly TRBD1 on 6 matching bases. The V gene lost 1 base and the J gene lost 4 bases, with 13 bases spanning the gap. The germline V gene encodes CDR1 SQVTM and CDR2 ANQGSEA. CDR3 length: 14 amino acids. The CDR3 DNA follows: TGCAGCGTTGAAGGTCAGACAGGCGCCTATGGCTACACCTTC. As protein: CSVEGQTGAYGYTF.

The CDR3 DNA reads TGTGCCAGCAAAGAGTCGGGGGGCACTGAAGCTTTCTTT. Its protein is CASKESGGTEAFF. The genes are TRBV6-5 and TRBJ1-1; perhaps TRBD1 as D (5 bases). V lost 7 bases and J lost 4, with 13 bases in between. The CDR3 is 13 amino acids. Looked up from germline, CDR1 is MNHEY and CDR2 is SVGAGI.

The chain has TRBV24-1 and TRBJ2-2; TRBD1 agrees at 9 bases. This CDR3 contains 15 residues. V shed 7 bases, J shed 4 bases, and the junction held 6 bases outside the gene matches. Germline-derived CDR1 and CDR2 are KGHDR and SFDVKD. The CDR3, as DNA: TGTGCCACCAGAACCGGGACAGGGTCCACCGGGGAGCTGTTTTTT. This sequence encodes CATRTGTGSTGELFF.

Here the CDR3 DNA reads TGTGCCAGCAGGGGTAGCGGTTCGAACACCGGGGAGCTGTTTTTT. Residues: CASRGSGSNTGELFF. The chain combines TRBV6-6 with TRBJ2-2; weak D call: TRBD2 (6 bases). Trimming removed 6 bases at V and 0 bases at J, with 11 bases between. Germline assignment: CDR1 MNHNY and CDR2 SVGAGI (reference sequence). The length of the CDR3 is 15 residues.

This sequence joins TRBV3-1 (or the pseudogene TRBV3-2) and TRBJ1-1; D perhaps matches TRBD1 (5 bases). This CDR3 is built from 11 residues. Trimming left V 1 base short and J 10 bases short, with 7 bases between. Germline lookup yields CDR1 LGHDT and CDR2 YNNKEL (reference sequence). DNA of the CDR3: TGTGCCAGCAGCCAAGCGGGGGTAGCTTTCTTT. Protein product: CASSQAGVAFF.

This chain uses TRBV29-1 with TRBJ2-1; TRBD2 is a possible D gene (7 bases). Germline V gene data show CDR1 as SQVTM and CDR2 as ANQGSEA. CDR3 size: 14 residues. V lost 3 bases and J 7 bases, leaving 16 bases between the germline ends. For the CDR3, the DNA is TGCAGCGTTGATTGGGGGGGCCGTCGGAATGAGCAGTTCTTC. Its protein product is CSVDWGGRRNEQFF.

Here the CDR3 DNA reads TGTGCCAGTAGTCTGGGCGGAAATTGGGGGCGAGCTTTCTTT. Amino acid sequence: CASSLGGNWGRAFF. The rearrangement links TRBV19 to TRBJ1-1, with D possibly being TRBD1 (6 bases). The CDR3 consists of 14 residues. Trimming shortened V by 5 bases and J by 10 bases, and 20 bases separated the two germline ends. Per the germline V gene, CDR1 is LNHDA and CDR2 is SQIVND (reference sequence).

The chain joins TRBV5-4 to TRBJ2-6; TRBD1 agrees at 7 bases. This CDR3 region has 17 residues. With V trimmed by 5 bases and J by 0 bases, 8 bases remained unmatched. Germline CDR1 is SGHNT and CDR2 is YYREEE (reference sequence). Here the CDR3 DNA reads TGTGCCAGCAGGACTGACAGGGTACTCTCTGGGGCCAACGTCCTGACTTTC. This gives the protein CASRTDRVLSGANVLTF.

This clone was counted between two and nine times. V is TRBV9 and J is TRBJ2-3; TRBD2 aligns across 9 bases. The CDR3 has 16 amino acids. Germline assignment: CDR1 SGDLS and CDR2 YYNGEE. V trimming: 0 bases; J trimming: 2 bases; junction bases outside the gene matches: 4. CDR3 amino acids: CASSVEGGGDTDTQYF. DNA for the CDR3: TGTGCCAGCAGCGTAGAAGGCGGGGGGGACACAGATACGCAGTATTTT. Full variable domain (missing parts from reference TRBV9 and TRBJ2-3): DSGVTQTPKHLITATGQRVTLRCSPRSGDLSVYWYQQSLDQGLQFLIQYYNGEERAKGNILERFSAQQFPDLHSELNLSSLELGDSALYFCASSVEGGGDTDTQYFGPGTRLTVL.

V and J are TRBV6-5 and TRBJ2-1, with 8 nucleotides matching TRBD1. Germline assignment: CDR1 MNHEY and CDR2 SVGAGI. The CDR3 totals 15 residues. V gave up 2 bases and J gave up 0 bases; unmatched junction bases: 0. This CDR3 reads CASSYGTGSYNEQFF. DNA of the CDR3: TGTGCCAGCAGTTACGGGACAGGCTCCTACAATGAGCAGTTCTTC.

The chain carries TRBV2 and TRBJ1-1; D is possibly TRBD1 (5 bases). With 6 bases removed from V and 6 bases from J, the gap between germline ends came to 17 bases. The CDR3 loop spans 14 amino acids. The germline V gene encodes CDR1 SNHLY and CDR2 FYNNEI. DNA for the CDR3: TGTGCCAGCAGCCCCGGGAGGGGTGGGGCTGAAGCTTTCTTT. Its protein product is CASSPGRGGAEAFF.

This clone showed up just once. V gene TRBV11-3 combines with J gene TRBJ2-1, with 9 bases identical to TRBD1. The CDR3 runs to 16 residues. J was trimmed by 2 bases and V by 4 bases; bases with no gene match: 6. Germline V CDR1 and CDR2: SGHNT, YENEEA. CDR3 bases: TGTGCCAGCAGCTCGTTACAGGGGGCCCCCTACAATGAGCAGTTCTTC. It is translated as CASSSLQGAPYNEQFF. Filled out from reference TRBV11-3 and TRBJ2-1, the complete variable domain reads EAGVVQSPRYKIIEKKQPVAFWCNPISGHNTLYWYLQNLGQGPELLIRYENEEAVDDSQLPKDRFSAERLKGVDSTLKIQPAELGDSAVYLCASSSLQGAPYNEQFFGPGTRLTVL.

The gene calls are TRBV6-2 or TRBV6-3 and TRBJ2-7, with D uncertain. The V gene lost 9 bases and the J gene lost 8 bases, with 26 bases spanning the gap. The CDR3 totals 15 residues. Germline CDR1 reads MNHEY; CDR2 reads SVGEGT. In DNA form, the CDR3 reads TGTGCCAGTAGTGGCCAAGGCCGTTTAGGAGTGCAGCAGTACTTC. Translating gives CASSGQGRLGVQQYF.

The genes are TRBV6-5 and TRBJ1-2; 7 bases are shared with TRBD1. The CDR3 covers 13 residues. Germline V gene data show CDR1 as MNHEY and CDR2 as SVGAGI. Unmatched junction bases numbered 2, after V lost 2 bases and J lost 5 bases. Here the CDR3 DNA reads TGTGCCAGCAGTTACCAGGGACAGTATGGCTACACCTTC. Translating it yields CASSYQGQYGYTF.

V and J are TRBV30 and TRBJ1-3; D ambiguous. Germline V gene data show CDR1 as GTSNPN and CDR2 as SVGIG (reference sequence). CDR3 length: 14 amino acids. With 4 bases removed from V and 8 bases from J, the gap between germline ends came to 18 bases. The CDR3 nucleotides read TGTGCCTGGAACCCGGGAGGGCAAGTAGACACCATATATTTT. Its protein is CAWNPGGQVDTIYF.

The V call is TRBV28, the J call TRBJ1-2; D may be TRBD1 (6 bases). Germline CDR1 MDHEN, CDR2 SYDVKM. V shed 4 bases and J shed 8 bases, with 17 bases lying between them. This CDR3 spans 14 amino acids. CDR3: CASSSRIQGWGYTF. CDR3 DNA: TGTGCCAGCAGTTCCCGGATACAGGGCTGGGGCTACACCTTC.

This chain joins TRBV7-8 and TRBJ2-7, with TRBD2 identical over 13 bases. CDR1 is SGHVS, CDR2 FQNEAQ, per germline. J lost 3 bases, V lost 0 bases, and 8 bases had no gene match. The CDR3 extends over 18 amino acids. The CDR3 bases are TGTGCCAGCAGCTTAGCTGCCGGGACTAGCGGGGTTAACTACGAGCAGTACTTC. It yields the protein CASSLAAGTSGVNYEQYF.

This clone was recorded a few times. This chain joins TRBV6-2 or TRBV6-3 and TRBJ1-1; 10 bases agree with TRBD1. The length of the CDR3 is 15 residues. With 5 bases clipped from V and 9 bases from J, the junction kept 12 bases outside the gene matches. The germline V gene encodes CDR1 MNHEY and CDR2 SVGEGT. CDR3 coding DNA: TGTGCCAGCAGTCGTTGGACGGGACAGGGGAGTCAAGCTTTCTTT. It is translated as CASSRWTGQGSQAFF.

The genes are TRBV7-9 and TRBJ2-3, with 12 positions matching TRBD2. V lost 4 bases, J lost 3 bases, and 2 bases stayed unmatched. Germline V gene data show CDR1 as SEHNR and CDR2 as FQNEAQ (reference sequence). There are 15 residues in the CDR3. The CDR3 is CASSSTSGGTDTQYF. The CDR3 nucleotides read TGTGCCAGCAGCTCTACTAGCGGGGGGACAGATACGCAGTATTTT.

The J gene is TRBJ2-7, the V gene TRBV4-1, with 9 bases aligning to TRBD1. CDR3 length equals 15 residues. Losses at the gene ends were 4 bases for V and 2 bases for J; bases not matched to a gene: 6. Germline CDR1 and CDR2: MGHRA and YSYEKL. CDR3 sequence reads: CASSPRQGGTYEQYF. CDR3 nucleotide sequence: TGCGCCAGCAGCCCGAGACAGGGGGGGACCTACGAGCAGTACTTC.

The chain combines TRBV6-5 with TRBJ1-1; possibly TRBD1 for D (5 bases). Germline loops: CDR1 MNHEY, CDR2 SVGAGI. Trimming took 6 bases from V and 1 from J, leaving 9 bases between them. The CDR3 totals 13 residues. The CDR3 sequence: CASSHTGNTEAFF. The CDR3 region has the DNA TGTGCCAGCAGCCATACAGGGAACACTGAAGCTTTCTTT.

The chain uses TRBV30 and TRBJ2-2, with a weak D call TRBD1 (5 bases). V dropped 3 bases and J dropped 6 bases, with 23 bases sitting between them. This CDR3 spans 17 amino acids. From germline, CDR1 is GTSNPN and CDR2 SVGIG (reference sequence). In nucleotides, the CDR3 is TGTGCCTGGAGCCTAGGGATCAGGACCATCAGGGCCGGGGAGCTGTTTTTT. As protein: CAWSLGIRTIRAGELFF.